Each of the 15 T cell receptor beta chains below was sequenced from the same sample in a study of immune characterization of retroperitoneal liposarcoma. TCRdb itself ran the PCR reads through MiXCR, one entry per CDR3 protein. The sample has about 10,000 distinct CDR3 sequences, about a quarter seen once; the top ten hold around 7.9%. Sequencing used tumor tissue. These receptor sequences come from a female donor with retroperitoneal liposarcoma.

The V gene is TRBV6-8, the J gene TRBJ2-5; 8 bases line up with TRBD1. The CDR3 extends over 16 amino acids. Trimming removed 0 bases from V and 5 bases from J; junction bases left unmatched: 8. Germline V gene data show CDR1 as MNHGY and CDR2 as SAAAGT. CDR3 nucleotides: TGTGCCAGCAGTTACTCGCCGACAGGGGCCGGGGAGACCCAGTACTTC. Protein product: CASSYSPTGAGETQYF.

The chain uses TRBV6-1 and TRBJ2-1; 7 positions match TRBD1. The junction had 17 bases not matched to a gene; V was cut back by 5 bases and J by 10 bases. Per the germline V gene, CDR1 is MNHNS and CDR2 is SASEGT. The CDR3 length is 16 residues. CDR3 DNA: TGTGCCAGCAGTTTCCGCATGCCGGGACAGTCCTACGAGCAGTTCTTC. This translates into CASSFRMPGQSYEQFF.

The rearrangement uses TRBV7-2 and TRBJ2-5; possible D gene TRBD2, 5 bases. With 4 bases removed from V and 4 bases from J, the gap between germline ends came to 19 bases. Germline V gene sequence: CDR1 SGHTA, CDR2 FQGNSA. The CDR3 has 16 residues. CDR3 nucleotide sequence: TGTGCCAGCAGCTCGGGCGGGTCCCCAATAGGAGAGACCCAGTACTTC. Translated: CASSSGGSPIGETQYF.

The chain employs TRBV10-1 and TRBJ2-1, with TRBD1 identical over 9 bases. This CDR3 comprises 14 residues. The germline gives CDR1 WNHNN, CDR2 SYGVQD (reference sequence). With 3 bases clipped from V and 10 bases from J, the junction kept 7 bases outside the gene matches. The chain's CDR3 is CASSDGQGSYEQFF. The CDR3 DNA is TGCGCCAGCAGTGACGGACAGGGGTCCTACGAGCAGTTCTTC.

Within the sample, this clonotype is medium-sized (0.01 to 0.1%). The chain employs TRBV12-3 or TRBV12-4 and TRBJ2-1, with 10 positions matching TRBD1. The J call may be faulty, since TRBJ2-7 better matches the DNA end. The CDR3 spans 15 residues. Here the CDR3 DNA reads TGTGCCACCACCTTTGGGACAGGGGTATCTTATGAGCAGTACTTC. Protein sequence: CATTFGTGVSYEQYF.

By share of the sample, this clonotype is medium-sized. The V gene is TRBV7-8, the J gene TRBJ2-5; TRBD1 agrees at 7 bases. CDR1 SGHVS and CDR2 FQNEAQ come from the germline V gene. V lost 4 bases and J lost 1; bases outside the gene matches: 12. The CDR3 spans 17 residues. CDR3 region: CASSSIFPGTVQETQYF. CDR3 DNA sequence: TGTGCCAGCAGCTCGATATTCCCCGGGACAGTCCAAGAGACCCAGTACTTC.

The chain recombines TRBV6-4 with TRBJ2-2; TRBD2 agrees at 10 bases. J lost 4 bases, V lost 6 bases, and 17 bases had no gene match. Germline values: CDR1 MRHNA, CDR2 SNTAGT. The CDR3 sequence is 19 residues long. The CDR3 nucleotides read TGTGCCAGCAGCTTACTTAGCGGGGGGCCGGCCAGGACCACCGGGGAGCTGTTTTTT. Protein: CASSLLSGGPARTTGELFF.

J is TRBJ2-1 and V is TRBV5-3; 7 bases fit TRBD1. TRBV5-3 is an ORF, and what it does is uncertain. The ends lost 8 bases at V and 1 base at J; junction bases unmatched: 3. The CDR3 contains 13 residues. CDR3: CASRDSSYNEQFF. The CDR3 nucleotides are TGTGCCAGCCGGGACAGTTCCTACAATGAGCAGTTCTTC.

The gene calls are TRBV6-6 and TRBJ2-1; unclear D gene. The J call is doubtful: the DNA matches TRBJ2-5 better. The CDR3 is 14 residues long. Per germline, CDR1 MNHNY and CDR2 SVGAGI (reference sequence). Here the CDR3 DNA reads TGTGCCAGCAGTTACTCGACGGGTGGGGAGACCCAGTACTTC. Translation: CASSYSTGGETQYF.

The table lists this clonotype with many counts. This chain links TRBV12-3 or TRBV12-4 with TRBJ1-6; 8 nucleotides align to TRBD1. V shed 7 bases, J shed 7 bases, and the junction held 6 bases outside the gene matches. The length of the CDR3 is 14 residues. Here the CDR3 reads CASNGQGGNSPLHF. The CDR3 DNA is TGTGCCAGCAACGGACAGGGAGGCAATTCACCCCTCCACTTT.

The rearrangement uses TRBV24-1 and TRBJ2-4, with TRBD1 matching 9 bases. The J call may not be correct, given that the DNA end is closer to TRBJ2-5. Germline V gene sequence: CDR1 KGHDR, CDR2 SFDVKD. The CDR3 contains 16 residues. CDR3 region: CATSDTRTGDAETQYF. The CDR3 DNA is TGTGCCACCAGTGATACTCGGACAGGGGACGCGGAGACCCAGTACTTC.

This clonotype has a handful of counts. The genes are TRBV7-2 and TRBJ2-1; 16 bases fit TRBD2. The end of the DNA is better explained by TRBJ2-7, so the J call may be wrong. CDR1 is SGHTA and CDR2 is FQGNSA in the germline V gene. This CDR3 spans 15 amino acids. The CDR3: CASSGGTSGRAEQYF. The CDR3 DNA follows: TGTGCCAGCAGCGGAGGGACTAGCGGGAGGGCCGAGCAGTACTTC.

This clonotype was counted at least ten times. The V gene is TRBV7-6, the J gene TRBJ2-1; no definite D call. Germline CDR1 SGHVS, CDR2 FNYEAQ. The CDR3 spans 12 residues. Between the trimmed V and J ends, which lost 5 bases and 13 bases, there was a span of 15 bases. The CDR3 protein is CASSQNPGPQFF. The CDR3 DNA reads TGTGCCAGCAGCCAAAATCCGGGTCCCCAGTTCTTC.

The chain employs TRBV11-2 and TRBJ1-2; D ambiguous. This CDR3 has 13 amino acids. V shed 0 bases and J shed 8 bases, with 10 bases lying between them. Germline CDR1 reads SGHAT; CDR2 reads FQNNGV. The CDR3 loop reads CASSLDRTRGYTF. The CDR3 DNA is TGTGCCAGCAGCTTAGATCGGACGAGAGGCTACACCTTC.

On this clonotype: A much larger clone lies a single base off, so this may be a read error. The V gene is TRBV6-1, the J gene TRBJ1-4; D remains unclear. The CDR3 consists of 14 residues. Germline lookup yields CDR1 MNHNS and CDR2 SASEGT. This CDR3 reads CASRKTQSNAKLFF. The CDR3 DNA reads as TGTGCCAGCAGGAAAACCCAGTCGAATGCAAAACTGTTTTTT.